A selection of T cell receptor beta chains follows, all from one sample in a study of blood T cell repertoires in COVID-19. Measured with immunoSEQ multiplex PCR; TCRdb has only the in-frame clones, and not every one. The sample yields under 500,000 clones, over 75% seen once. Input material: PBMCs or T cells enriched from blood (not recorded which). The receptor set was obtained from a man aged 30 to 39 who had recovered from COVID-19. Each CDR3 is given with its conserved first and last residue. Fields, in order: V gene, clone size, J gene, D gene, CDR3 DNA, CDR3 protein. The D gene is left open where the match is weak. Expanded clones are given a class, and other clones once, few, many or no size at all.

v_call: TRBV7-6; clone_size: once; j_call: TRBJ2-1; d_call: TRBD2; cdr3_nt: TGTGCCAGCAGCTACACCGGACTAGCGGGAGTTAATGAGCAGTTCTTC; cdr3_aa: CASSYTGLAGVNEQFF
v_call: TRBV4-1; clone_size: .; j_call: TRBJ2-2; d_call: .; cdr3_nt: TGCGCCAGCAGCCCAGACTACCGGGGGACCGGGGAGCTGTTTTTT; cdr3_aa: CASSPDYRGTGELFF
v_call: TRBV2; clone_size: .; j_call: TRBJ2-7; d_call: TRBD2; cdr3_nt: TGTGCCAGCACCCGGGATAGCGGGATGTCCTACGAGCAGTACTTC; cdr3_aa: CASTRDSGMSYEQYF
v_call: TRBV11-3; clone_size: .; j_call: TRBJ2-6; d_call: .; cdr3_nt: TGTGCCAGCAGCCCGGGAGAGGGCTCTGGGGCCAACGTCCTGACTTTC; cdr3_aa: CASSPGEGSGANVLTF
v_call: TRBV19; clone_size: .; j_call: TRBJ1-1; d_call: .; cdr3_nt: TGTGCCAGTAACAATGGGGGGGACACTGAAGCTTTCTTT; cdr3_aa: CASNNGGDTEAFF
v_call: TRBV30; clone_size: .; j_call: TRBJ1-1; d_call: .; cdr3_nt: TGTGCCTGGAGGGCAGGCCCAACTTCGAACACTGAAGCTTTCTTT; cdr3_aa: CAWRAGPTSNTEAFF
v_call: TRBV6-1; clone_size: .; j_call: TRBJ1-2; d_call: TRBD1; cdr3_nt: TGTGCCAGCAGTGACAGGGGGTTCTACTATGGCTACACCTTC; cdr3_aa: CASSDRGFYYGYTF
v_call: TRBV4-2; clone_size: .; j_call: TRBJ1-3; d_call: .; cdr3_nt: TGTGCCAGCAGCCAAGAGAGGGCAGCGGGGAACACCATATATTTT; cdr3_aa: CASSQERAAGNTIYF
v_call: TRBV24-1; clone_size: .; j_call: TRBJ2-2; d_call: .; cdr3_nt: TGTGCCACCTCTCCCGGCGGGGAGCTGTTTTTT; cdr3_aa: CATSPGGELFF
v_call: TRBV5-1; clone_size: .; j_call: TRBJ2-7; d_call: TRBD2; cdr3_nt: TGCGCCAGCAGCTTGGCAGCCCGGGAGGTGGGCGAGCAGTACTTC; cdr3_aa: CASSLAAREVGEQYF
v_call: TRBV7-2; clone_size: .; j_call: TRBJ1-5; d_call: TRBD1; cdr3_nt: TGTGCCAGCAGCTCCCACCCGGGACAGGGTAGCAATCAGCCCCAGCATTTT; cdr3_aa: CASSSHPGQGSNQPQHF
v_call: TRBV4-2; clone_size: .; j_call: TRBJ2-1; d_call: TRBD1; cdr3_nt: TGTGCCAGCAGCCAAGAACGGGACAGCTACAATGAGCAGTTCTTC; cdr3_aa: CASSQERDSYNEQFF
v_call: TRBV27; clone_size: .; j_call: TRBJ2-3; d_call: TRBD2; cdr3_nt: TGTGCCAGCAGTTTATCGACTAGCGGGAGTTGGACAGATACGCAGTATTTT; cdr3_aa: CASSLSTSGSWTDTQYF
v_call: TRBV2; clone_size: .; j_call: TRBJ2-3; d_call: .; cdr3_nt: TGTGCCAGCAGTGAATGGTTAGGGCGGGATTTT; cdr3_aa: CASSEWLGRDF
v_call: TRBV28; clone_size: .; j_call: TRBJ2-1; d_call: .; cdr3_nt: TGTGCCAGCAGTTTAGACCGGCTAGTTCATGAGCAGTTCTTC; cdr3_aa: CASSLDRLVHEQFF
v_call: TRBV28; clone_size: .; j_call: TRBJ2-7; d_call: TRBD2; cdr3_nt: TGTGCCAGCACTCCTAGCTTGTATAGCGGGAGGTACGAGCAGTACTTC; cdr3_aa: CASTPSLYSGRYEQYF
v_call: TRBV4-2; clone_size: .; j_call: TRBJ1-5; d_call: .; cdr3_nt: TGTGCCAGCAGCCAAGATCCGGATGCGGGTCAGCCCCAGCATTTT; cdr3_aa: CASSQDPDAGQPQHF
v_call: TRBV4-2; clone_size: .; j_call: TRBJ2-7; d_call: .; cdr3_nt: TGTGCCAGCAGCCAAGAACGGAGCTCCTACGAGCAGTACTTC; cdr3_aa: CASSQERSSYEQYF
v_call: TRBV2; clone_size: .; j_call: TRBJ1-2; d_call: .; cdr3_nt: TGTGCCAGCCAACGACAGCTCTATGGCTACACCTTC; cdr3_aa: CASQRQLYGYTF
v_call: TRBV7-9; clone_size: .; j_call: TRBJ2-3; d_call: .; cdr3_nt: TGTGCCAGCAGCTCCAACACAGATACGCAGTATTTT; cdr3_aa: CASSSNTDTQYF
v_call: TRBV28; clone_size: once; j_call: TRBJ2-7; d_call: .; cdr3_nt: TGTGCCAGCAGTAAAGGGGGAGCCTACGAGCAGTACTTC; cdr3_aa: CASSKGGAYEQYF
v_call: TRBV28; clone_size: .; j_call: TRBJ2-7; d_call: TRBD2; cdr3_nt: TGTGCCAGCAGTTTCTGGGGACTAGACGCCGAGCAGTACTTC; cdr3_aa: CASSFWGLDAEQYF
v_call: TRBV25-1; clone_size: .; j_call: TRBJ1-1; d_call: TRBD1; cdr3_nt: TGTGCCAGCAGTGAATTAGGACAGGGGGCTTCTGAAGCTTTCTTT; cdr3_aa: CASSELGQGASEAFF
v_call: TRBV7-3; clone_size: .; j_call: TRBJ2-5; d_call: .; cdr3_nt: TGTGCCAGCAGCTTGGGGGGACAGCCGGGAGAGACCCAGTACTTC; cdr3_aa: CASSLGGQPGETQYF
v_call: TRBV7-9; clone_size: once; j_call: TRBJ1-1; d_call: .; cdr3_nt: TGTGCCAGCAGCTTCCGGGAAGGGACTGAAGCTTTCTTT; cdr3_aa: CASSFREGTEAFF
v_call: TRBV3-1/TRBV3-2; clone_size: .; j_call: TRBJ2-2; d_call: TRBD2; cdr3_nt: TGTGCCAGCAGCCAAGGACCGGCGCTAGCGGGGAACACCGGGGAGCTGTTTTTT; cdr3_aa: CASSQGPALAGNTGELFF
v_call: TRBV10-3; clone_size: .; j_call: TRBJ1-6; d_call: .; cdr3_nt: TGTGCCATCAGTGTTGGTGCAGGGGAGTCACCCCTCCACTTT; cdr3_aa: CAISVGAGESPLHF